The 23 T cell receptor beta chains presented below share a single source sample, sequenced in a study of human T cells and chemical hapten exposure. TCRdb re-called the RACE reads with MiXCR, one entry per CDR3 protein. The sample shows some 70,000 distinct CDR3 sequences, over 9% of them seen only once. Time point denoted: patch test 2, 6 weeks after DPC sensitization. As for treatment: therapeutic diphenylcyclopropenone sensitization with weekly scalp DPC. The sequences come from whole blood, collected in connection with sensitization to the hapten diphenylcyclopropenone (DPC). All receptors derive from a woman aged 45-59 years with alopecia areata. Some clones in this sample may be carry-over from other donors' samples.

This clonotype occurred many times. The gene calls are TRBV13 and TRBJ2-3, with 16 bases identical to TRBD2. The CDR3 runs to 20 residues. V gave up 6 bases and J gave up 2 bases; unmatched junction bases: 14. The V gene's germline CDR1 is PRHDT and CDR2 FYEKMQ (reference sequence). The CDR3 loop reads CASRSLLGLAGGMDTDTQYF. The DNA of the CDR3 is TGTGCCAGCAGGTCCTTGCTGGGACTAGCGGGAGGGATGGACACAGATACGCAGTATTTT.

This clonotype was recorded a few times. CDR3 residues: CASSLASDGRYSNQPQHF. The CDR3 DNA follows: TGTGCCAGCAGCTTAGCCTCGGACGGGCGCTATAGCAATCAGCCCCAGCATTTT. The rearrangement links TRBV7-9 to TRBJ1-5, with unresolved D. Deletions cut 0 bases from V and 0 bases from J, with 15 bases between. CDR1 is SEHNR, CDR2 FQNEAQ, per germline (reference sequence). The CDR3 extends over 18 amino acids.

Comment on this clonotype: A much larger clone differs by one base, so this may be a read error. V is TRBV28 and J is TRBJ1-6; the match to TRBD1 covers 8 bases. The germline CDR1 and CDR2 sequences are MDHEN and SYDVKM. The CDR3 has 16 amino acids. J gave up 8 bases and V 6 bases, and 12 bases lay outside the gene matches. The CDR3 loop is CASSPPTNRGDSPLHF. Written as DNA, the CDR3 is TGTGCCAGCAGCCCTCCTACCAACAGGGGGGATTCACCCCTCCACTTT.

At least ten counts were recorded for this clonotype. V gene TRBV12-2 combines with J gene TRBJ1-5. TRBV12-2 counts as a pseudogene. The length of the CDR3 is 12 residues. The CDR3 here is CASRSIPKPQHF. The CDR3 region has the DNA TGTGCAAGTCGCTCAATACCTAAGCCCCAGCATTTT.

Only a few counts were recorded for this clonotype. The chain recombines TRBV18 with TRBJ2-2; tentative D call: TRBD1 (5 bases). Germline values: CDR1 KGHSH, CDR2 LQKENI. The germline V and J ends were trimmed by 5 bases and 3 bases, with 16 bases remaining between them. The CDR3 has 16 residues. The CDR3 bases are TGTGCCAGCTCAGACTCCGGCAGGGAATACACCGGGGAGCTGTTTTTT. Protein: CASSDSGREYTGELFF.

A word on this clonotype: This may come from a read error, since a much larger clone is one base off. The CDR3: CASSLFENTINF. The CDR3 DNA is TGTGCCAGCAGCTTATTCGAAAACACCATAAATTTT. V usage is TRBV13 and J usage is TRBJ1-3; D call uncertain. The germline V gene has CDR1 PRHDT and CDR2 FYEKMQ (reference sequence). CDR3 length: 12 residues. The full variable domain, completed using reference TRBV13 and TRBJ1-3, is AAGVIQSPRHLIKEKRETATLKCYPIPRHDTVYWYQQGPGQDPQFLISFYEKMQSDKGSIPDRFSAQQFSDYHSELNMSSLELGDSALYFCASSLFENTINFGEGSWLTVV.

This clonotype was seen ten or more times. This chain joins TRBV5-4 and TRBJ2-5, with 9 bases lining up with TRBD2. The V gene's germline CDR1 is SGHNT and CDR2 YYREEE (reference sequence). This CDR3 is 18 amino acids long. The V segment lost 3 bases and the J segment 2 bases; nucleotides outside the gene matches: 14. CDR3 protein: CASSSGVAGARSQETQYF. In DNA form, the CDR3 reads TGTGCCAGCAGCTCTGGGGTAGCGGGAGCCCGTAGTCAAGAGACCCAGTACTTC.

Only a few counts were recorded for this clonotype. The chain carries TRBV6-5 and TRBJ2-1; 10 bases match TRBD2. The CDR3 length is 14 residues. Germline-derived CDR1 and CDR2 are MNHEY and SVGAGI. V trimming: 7 bases; J trimming: 8 bases; junction bases outside the gene matches: 8. The CDR3 sequence: CASKEAGGPDEQFF. The CDR3 nucleotides read TGTGCCAGCAAGGAAGCGGGAGGGCCCGATGAGCAGTTCTTC.

This clonotype appeared many times. The V gene is TRBV20-1, the J gene TRBJ2-7; maybe TRBD2 (6 bases). Germline V gene sequence: CDR1 DFQATT, CDR2 SNEGSKA (reference sequence). Deletions cut 3 bases from V and 3 bases from J, with 6 bases between. This CDR3 is 11 amino acids long. The CDR3 sequence is CSARGGYEQYF. Written as DNA, the CDR3 is TGCAGTGCTAGGGGGGGCTACGAGCAGTACTTC.

This clonotype was seen repeatedly, ten times or more. The chain is built from TRBV27 and TRBJ1-6; D unresolved. V shed 3 bases and J shed 9 bases, with 6 bases lying between them. The CDR3 sequence is 12 residues long. CDR1 and CDR2 (germline): MNHEY, SMNVEV (reference sequence). CDR3 residues: CASSFGTSPLHF. CDR3 nucleotide sequence: TGTGCCAGCAGTTTTGGCACTTCACCCCTCCACTTT.

V usage is TRBV2 and J usage is TRBJ2-2; a weak D match, TRBD1 (5 bases). Deletions cut 4 bases from V and 5 bases from J, with 14 bases between. Germline V gene lookup returns CDR1 SNHLY and CDR2 FYNNEI. CDR3 size: 15 residues. CDR3 residues: CASSGQGIETGELFF. The CDR3 DNA follows: TGTGCCAGCAGTGGGCAGGGCATAGAAACCGGGGAGCTGTTTTTT.

This clonotype was recorded a few times. V usage is TRBV19 and J usage is TRBJ2-1; either TRBD1 or TRBD2 may supply D (5 bases each). CDR1 and CDR2 (germline): LNHDA, SQIVND (reference sequence). This CDR3 is 15 amino acids long. With 6 bases removed from V and 3 bases from J, the gap between germline ends came to 15 bases. The CDR3 region is CASSINGGNYNEQFF. CDR3 bases: TGTGCCAGTAGCATCAATGGGGGAAACTACAATGAGCAGTTCTTC.

Note on this clonotype: This may come from a read error, since a much larger clone is one base off. V is TRBV3-1 and J is TRBJ2-3; 7 nucleotides match TRBD2. The V and J ends lost 4 bases and 4 bases, in that order; junction bases with no gene match: 8. Germline CDR1 reads LGHDT; CDR2 reads YNNKEL (reference sequence). CDR3 size: 15 residues. The CDR3 DNA reads TGTGCCAGCAGCCTAGCGGAACTAGCGTCAGATACGCAGTATTTT. Translated: CASSLAELASDTQYF.

This clonotype occurred many times. The V and J genes are TRBV29-1 and TRBJ1-4; possible D gene TRBD1, 5 bases. Per the germline V gene, CDR1 is SQVTM and CDR2 is ANQGSEA. Trimming cost V 7 bases and J 6 bases, with 15 bases left between them. CDR3 length: 13 residues. The CDR3 region has the DNA TGCAGCGGATCCAAAGGAGGGGATGAAAAACTGTTTTTT. This translates into CSGSKGGDEKLFF.

This clonotype has only a few counts. The chain is built from TRBV6-1 and TRBJ2-5; D may correspond to TRBD1 or TRBD2 (5 bases each). Deletions cut 5 bases from V and 1 base from J, with 14 bases between. From germline, CDR1 is MNHNS and CDR2 SASEGT. The CDR3 is 15 amino acids. The CDR3 is CASSSLRGPQETQYF. The CDR3 DNA follows: TGTGCCAGCAGTTCCCTCCGGGGCCCCCAAGAGACCCAGTACTTC.

This clonotype was detected ten times or more. The chain uses TRBV7-6 and TRBJ1-1, with D unresolved. Germline V gene sequence: CDR1 SGHVS, CDR2 FNYEAQ. The CDR3 is made up of 14 amino acids. V shed 1 base and J shed 1 base, with 7 bases lying between them. The CDR3 reads CASSLEARNTEAFF. The CDR3 DNA reads TGTGCCAGCAGCTTAGAGGCCAGGAACACTGAAGCTTTCTTT.

The chain combines TRBV29-1 with TRBJ1-5, with a tentative D call TRBD1 (6 bases). The CDR3 has 13 residues. The V end was cut by 7 bases, the J end by 7 bases, with 17 bases between. Germline V gene lookup returns CDR1 SQVTM and CDR2 ANQGSEA. The CDR3 DNA sequence: TGCAGCGCCTCGACAGGCTCGGGACAGCCCCAGCATTTT. Its protein product is CSASTGSGQPQHF. Looking up the rest from reference TRBV29-1 and TRBJ1-5 gives the full variable domain: SAVISQKPSRDICQRGTSLTIQCQVDSQVTMMFWYRQQPGQSLTLIATANQGSEATYESGFVIDKFPISRPNLTFSTLTVSNMSPEDSSIYLCSASTGSGQPQHFGDGTRLSIL.

Concerning this clonotype: Given a much more abundant clone one base away, this may be a read error. The chain carries TRBV4-2 and TRBJ2-7; TRBD2 matches 11 bases. The germline V gene encodes CDR1 LGHNA and CDR2 YNFKEQ. CDR3 length: 14 residues. The CDR3 bases are TGTTCCAGCAGCCTGACTAGCGGGAAGGACGAGCAGTACTTC. It yields the protein CSSSLTSGKDEQYF.

The rearrangement links TRBV5-5 to TRBJ2-7, with 11 bases fitting TRBD1. The V and J ends lost 2 bases and 6 bases, in that order; junction bases with no gene match: 7. Germline CDR1 is SGHKS and CDR2 is YYEKEE (reference sequence). This CDR3 has 15 residues. The CDR3: CASSLPGQGASEQYF. The CDR3 DNA sequence: TGTGCCAGCAGCTTACCCGGACAGGGGGCGAGCGAGCAGTACTTC.

This clonotype was seen ten or more times. The chain employs TRBV7-2 and TRBJ1-4, with D unresolved. Trimming removed 1 base from V and 7 bases from J, with 7 bases in between. This CDR3 spans 13 amino acids. The germline CDR1 and CDR2 sequences are SGHTA and FQGNSA. This CDR3 reads CASSLGPGEKLFF. DNA of the CDR3: TGTGCCAGCAGCTTAGGGCCAGGTGAAAAACTGTTTTTT.

This clonotype was seen repeatedly, ten times or more. The chain couples TRBV6-5 to TRBJ1-4; D is unresolved. Germline CDR1 is MNHEY and CDR2 is SVGAGI. V lost 10 bases and J lost 6, with 9 bases in between. The CDR3 is 11 amino acids. The CDR3 bases are TGTGCCACCGGGAGGGATGAAAAACTGTTTTTT. Translation gives CATGRDEKLFF.

Many counts were recorded for this clonotype. The chain employs TRBV29-1 and TRBJ2-1; TRBD2 is a possible D gene (7 bases). Germline assignment: CDR1 SQVTM and CDR2 ANQGSEA. V lost 8 bases and J 1 base, leaving 15 bases between the germline ends. The CDR3 is 14 amino acids. The CDR3 DNA is TGCAGCACGACGGGGGGCAGGTCCTACAATGAGCAGTTCTTC. It is translated as CSTTGGRSYNEQFF.

This chain joins TRBV7-9 and TRBJ2-5; a possible D gene is TRBD2 (6 bases). The V and J ends lost 5 bases and 4 bases respectively, with 23 bases between them. CDR3 length: 17 residues. Germline loops: CDR1 SEHNR, CDR2 FQNEAQ (reference sequence). The CDR3 bases are TGTGCCAGCAGCACCCACCCGGGAGAGGAATGGAGAGAGACCCAGTACTTC. Protein product: CASSTHPGEEWRETQYF.